This TCR beta chain is from a study of blood T cell repertoires in COVID-19. Study as a whole: The analysed material was cDNA or gDNA that came from T cells, B-cell-depleted T cells, or PBMCs.

The CDR3 totals 15 residues. With 1 base removed from V and 1 base from J, the gap between germline ends came to 11 bases. CDR1 SGDLS and CDR2 YYNGEE come from the germline V gene. Sequencing was performed with immunoSEQ multiplex PCR; in TCRdb, only in-frame clones are kept and a portion is missing. The table lists under 250,000 clones, 83% of them singletons, with about 2.5% in the top ten. The sequencing sample was made of peripheral blood. The chain has TRBV9 and TRBJ1-1; TRBD1 might be the D (5 bases). This receptor was taken from a woman in her forties with active or convalescent COVID-19. The CDR3 DNA is TGTGCCAGCAGCGTACCCCAGGGTAGGAACACTGAAGCTTTCTTT. Protein sequence: CASSVPQGRNTEAFF.